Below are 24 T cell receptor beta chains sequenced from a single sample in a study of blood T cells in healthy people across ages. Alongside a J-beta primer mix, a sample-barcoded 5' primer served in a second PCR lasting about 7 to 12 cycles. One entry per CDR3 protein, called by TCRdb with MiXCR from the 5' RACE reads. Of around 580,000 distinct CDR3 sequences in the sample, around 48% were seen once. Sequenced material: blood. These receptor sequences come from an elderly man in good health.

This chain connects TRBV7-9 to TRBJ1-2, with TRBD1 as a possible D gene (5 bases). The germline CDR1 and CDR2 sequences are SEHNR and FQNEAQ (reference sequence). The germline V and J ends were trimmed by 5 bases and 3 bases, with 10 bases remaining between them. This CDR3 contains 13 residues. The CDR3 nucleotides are TGTGCCAGCAGCCCCCCGGGACACTATGGCTACACCTTC. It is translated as CASSPPGHYGYTF.

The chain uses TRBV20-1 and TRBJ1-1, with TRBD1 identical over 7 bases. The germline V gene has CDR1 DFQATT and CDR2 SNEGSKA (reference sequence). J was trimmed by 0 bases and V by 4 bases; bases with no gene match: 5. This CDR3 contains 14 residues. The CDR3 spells CSANTGALNTEAFF. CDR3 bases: TGCAGTGCTAATACAGGGGCCCTGAACACTGAAGCTTTCTTT.

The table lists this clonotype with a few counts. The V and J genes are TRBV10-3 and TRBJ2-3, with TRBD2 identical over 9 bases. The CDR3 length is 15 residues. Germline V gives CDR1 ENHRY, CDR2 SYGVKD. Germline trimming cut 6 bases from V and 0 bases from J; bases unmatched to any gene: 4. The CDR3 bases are TGTGCCATCAGGGTAGCGGGGGTAAGCACAGATACGCAGTATTTT. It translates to CAIRVAGVSTDTQYF.

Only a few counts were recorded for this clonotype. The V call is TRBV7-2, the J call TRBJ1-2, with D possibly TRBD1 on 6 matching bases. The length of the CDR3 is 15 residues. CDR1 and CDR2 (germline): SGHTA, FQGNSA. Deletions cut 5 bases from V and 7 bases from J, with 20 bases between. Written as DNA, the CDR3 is TGTGCCAGCAGCATAACGGGTGGGGGGGCGAGTGGCTACACCTTC. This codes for CASSITGGGASGYTF.

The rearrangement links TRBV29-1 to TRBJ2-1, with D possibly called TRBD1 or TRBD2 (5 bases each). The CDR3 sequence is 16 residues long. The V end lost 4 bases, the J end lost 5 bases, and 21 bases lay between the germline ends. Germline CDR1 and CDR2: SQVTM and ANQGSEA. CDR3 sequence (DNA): TGCAGCGTTGGCCCGACTGGCCGGGGCGCCAACAATGAGCAGTTCTTC. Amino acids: CSVGPTGRGANNEQFF.

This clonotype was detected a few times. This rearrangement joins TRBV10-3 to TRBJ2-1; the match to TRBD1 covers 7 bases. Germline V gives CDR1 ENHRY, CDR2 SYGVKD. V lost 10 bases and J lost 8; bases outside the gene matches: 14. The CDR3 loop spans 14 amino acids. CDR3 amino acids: CATKSRDRDDEQFF. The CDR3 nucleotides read TGTGCCACAAAGAGCCGGGACAGAGACGATGAGCAGTTCTTC.

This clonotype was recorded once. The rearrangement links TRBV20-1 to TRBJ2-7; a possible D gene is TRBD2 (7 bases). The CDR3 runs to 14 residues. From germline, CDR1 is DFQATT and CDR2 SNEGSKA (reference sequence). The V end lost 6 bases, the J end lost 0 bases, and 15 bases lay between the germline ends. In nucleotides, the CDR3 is TGCAGTGCCCCGAGGGGGGGTGTCTCCTACGAGCAGTACTTC. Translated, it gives CSAPRGGVSYEQYF.

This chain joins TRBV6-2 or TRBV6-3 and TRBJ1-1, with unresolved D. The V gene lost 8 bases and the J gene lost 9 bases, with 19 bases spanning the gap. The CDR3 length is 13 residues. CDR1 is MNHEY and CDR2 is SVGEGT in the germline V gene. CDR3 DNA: TGTGCCAGCTCGCCCGGCTGGGCAGGAAAAGCTTTCTTT. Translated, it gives CASSPGWAGKAFF.

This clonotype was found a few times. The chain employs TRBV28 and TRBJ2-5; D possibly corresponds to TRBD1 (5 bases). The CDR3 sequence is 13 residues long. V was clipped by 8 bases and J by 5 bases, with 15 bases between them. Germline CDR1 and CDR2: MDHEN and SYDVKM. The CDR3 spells CASGRKGWETQYF. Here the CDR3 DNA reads TGTGCCAGCGGTAGGAAGGGGTGGGAGACCCAGTACTTC.

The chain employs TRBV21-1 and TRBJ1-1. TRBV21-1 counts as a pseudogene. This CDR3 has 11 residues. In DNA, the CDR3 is TGTGCCAGGCCAGTCGGCACTGAAGCTTTCTTT. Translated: CARPVGTEAFF.

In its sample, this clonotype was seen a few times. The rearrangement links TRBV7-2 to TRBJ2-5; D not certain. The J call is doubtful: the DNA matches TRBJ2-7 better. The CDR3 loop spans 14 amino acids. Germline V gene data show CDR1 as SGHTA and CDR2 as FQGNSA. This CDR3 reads CASSFTVGSHEQYF. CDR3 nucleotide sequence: TGTGCCAGCAGCTTCACCGTTGGGTCCCACGAGCAGTACTTC.

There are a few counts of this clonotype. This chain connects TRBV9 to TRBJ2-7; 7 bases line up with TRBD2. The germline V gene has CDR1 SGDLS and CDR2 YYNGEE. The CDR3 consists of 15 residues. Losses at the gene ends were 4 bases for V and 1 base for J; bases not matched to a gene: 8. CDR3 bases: TGTGCCAGCAGCCCGCACCGGGACTATTCCTACGAGCAGTACTTC. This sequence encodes CASSPHRDYSYEQYF.

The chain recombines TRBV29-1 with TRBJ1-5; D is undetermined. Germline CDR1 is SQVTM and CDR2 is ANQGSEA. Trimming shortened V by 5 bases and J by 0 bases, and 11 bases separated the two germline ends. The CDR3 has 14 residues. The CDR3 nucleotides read TGCAGCGTTCTTTACACAAATAGCAATCAGCCCCAGCATTTT. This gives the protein CSVLYTNSNQPQHF. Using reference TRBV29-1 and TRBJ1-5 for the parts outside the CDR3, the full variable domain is SAVISQKPSRDICQRGTSLTIQCQVDSQVTMMFWYRQQPGQSLTLIATANQGSEATYESGFVIDKFPISRPNLTFSTLTVSNMSPEDSSIYLCSVLYTNSNQPQHFGDGTRLSIL.

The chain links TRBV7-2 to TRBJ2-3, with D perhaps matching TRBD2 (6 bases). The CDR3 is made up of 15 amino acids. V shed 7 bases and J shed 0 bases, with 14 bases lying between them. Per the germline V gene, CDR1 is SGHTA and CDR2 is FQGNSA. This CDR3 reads CASTAVAVSTDTQYF. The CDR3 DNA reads TGTGCCAGCACCGCTGTAGCGGTAAGCACAGATACGCAGTATTTT.

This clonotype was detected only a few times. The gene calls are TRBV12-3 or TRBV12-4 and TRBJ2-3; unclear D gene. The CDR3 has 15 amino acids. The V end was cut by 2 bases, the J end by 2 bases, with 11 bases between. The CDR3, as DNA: TGTGCCAGCAGTTTATTCGTGCCTCCCACAGATACGCAGTATTTT. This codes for CASSLFVPPTDTQYF.

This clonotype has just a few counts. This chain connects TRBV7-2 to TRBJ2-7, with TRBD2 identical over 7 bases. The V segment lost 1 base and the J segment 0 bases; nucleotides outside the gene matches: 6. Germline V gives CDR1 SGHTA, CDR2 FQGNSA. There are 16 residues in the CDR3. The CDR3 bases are TGTGCCAGCAGCTTAGGCGCTAGCGGACACTCCTACGAGCAGTACTTC. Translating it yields CASSLGASGHSYEQYF.

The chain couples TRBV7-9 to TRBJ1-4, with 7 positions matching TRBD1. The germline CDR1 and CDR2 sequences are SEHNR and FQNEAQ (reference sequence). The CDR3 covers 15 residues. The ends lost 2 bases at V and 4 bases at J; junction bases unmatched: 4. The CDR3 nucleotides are TGTGCCAGCAGCTTATCGGCAGGGGGTAATGAAAAACTGTTTTTT. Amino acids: CASSLSAGGNEKLFF.

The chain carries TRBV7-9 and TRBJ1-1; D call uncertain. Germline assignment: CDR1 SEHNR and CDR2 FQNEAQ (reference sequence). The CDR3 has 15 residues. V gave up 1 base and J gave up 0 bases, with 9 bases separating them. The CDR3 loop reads CASSLGGALNTEAFF. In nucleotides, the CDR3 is TGTGCCAGCAGCTTAGGAGGAGCCTTGAACACTGAAGCTTTCTTT.

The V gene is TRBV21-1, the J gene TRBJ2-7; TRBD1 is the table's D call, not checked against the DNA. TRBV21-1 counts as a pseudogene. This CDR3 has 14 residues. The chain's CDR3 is CASSPRQTRYEQYF. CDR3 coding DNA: TGTGCCAGCAGCCCTAGACAGACTCGGTACGAGCAGTACTTC.

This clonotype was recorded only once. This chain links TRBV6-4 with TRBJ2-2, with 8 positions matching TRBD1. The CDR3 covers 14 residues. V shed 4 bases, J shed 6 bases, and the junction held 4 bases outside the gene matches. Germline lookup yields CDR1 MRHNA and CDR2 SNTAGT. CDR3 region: CASSARQGSGELFF. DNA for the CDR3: TGTGCCAGCAGTGCCCGACAGGGGTCCGGGGAGCTGTTTTTT.

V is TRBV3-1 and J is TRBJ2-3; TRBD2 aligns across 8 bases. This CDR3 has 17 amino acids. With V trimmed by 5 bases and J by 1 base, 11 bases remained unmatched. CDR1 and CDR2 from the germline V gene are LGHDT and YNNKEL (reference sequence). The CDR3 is CASSTITSTSGTDTQYF. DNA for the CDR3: TGTGCCAGCAGCACTATTACATCGACTAGCGGCACAGATACGCAGTATTTT.

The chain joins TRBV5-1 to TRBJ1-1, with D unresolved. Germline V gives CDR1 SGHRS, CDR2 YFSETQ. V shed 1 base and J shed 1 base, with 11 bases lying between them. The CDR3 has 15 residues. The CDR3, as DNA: TGCGCCAGCAGCTTGAGGATAGGCCAGAACACTGAAGCTTTCTTT. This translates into CASSLRIGQNTEAFF.

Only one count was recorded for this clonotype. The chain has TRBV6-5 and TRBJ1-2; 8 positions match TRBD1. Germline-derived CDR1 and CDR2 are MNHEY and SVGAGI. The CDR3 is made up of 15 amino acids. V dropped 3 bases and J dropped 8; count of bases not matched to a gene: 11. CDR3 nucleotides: TGTGCCAGCAGTTATGGACAGGGAGGAGGGTGGGGCTACACCTTC. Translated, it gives CASSYGQGGGWGYTF.

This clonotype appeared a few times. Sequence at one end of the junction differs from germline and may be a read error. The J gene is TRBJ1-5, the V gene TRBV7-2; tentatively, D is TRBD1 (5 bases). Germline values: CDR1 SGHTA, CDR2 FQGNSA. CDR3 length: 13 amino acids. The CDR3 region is CASSLEGHQPQHF. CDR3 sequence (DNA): TGCGCCAGCAGCTTGGAGGGACATCAGCCCCAGCATTTT.